Following are 20 T cell receptor beta chains from one sample sequenced in a study of cytomegalovirus exposure and HLA in healthy donors. The study ran its PCR with 60 Vbeta and 13 Jbeta primers. Method: immunoSEQ multiplex PCR; TCRdb's copy keeps in-frame clones and lacks some. The sample contains 45,000 to 70,000 clones, roughly 80% of which appear only once. Source material: PBMCs. Source of these receptors: a man younger than 45 in good health and CMV-seronegative.

This clone was observed a handful of times. The rearrangement joins TRBV19 to TRBJ2-7; 10 bases line up with TRBD1. V lost 9 bases and J lost 1; bases outside the gene matches: 9. This CDR3 contains 15 residues. Germline V gene lookup returns CDR1 LNHDA and CDR2 SQIVND (reference sequence). In DNA form, the CDR3 reads TGTGCCAGCGGGACCGGGACAGGGGTATCCTACGAGCAGTACTTC. Amino acid sequence: CASGTGTGVSYEQYF.

The chain couples TRBV6-5 to TRBJ2-7, with TRBD1 as a possible D gene (6 bases). Germline assignment: CDR1 MNHEY and CDR2 SVGAGI. V lost 7 bases to trimming and J lost 6 bases, with 13 bases between them. This CDR3 is 12 amino acids long. This chain's CDR3 is CASTNPGVEQYF. The CDR3 nucleotides are TGTGCCAGCACCAACCCAGGGGTCGAGCAGTACTTC.

This chain links TRBV19 with TRBJ2-2, with 10 bases that match TRBD2. The length of the CDR3 is 15 residues. After removal of 8 bases from V and 4 bases from J, the junction contained 7 bases not matched to a gene. Germline loops: CDR1 LNHDA, CDR2 SQIVND (reference sequence). The CDR3 region has the DNA TGTGCCAGTGAAGTAGCGGGAGGCTTCACCGGGGAGCTGTTTTTT. This encodes CASEVAGGFTGELFF.

The V gene is TRBV28, the J gene TRBJ1-5, with D possibly TRBD1 on 5 matching bases. Trimming cost V 6 bases and J 2 bases, with 17 bases left between them. Germline-derived CDR1 and CDR2 are MDHEN and SYDVKM. This CDR3 has 16 residues. The CDR3 spells CASSPTRGKGNQPQHF. The CDR3 DNA reads TGTGCCAGCAGCCCCACTCGGGGGAAGGGCAATCAGCCCCAGCATTTT. Based on the CDR3 plus reference TRBV28 and TRBJ1-5, the full variable domain is DVKVTQSSRYLVKRTGEKVFLECVQDMDHENMFWYRQDPGLGLRLIYFSYDVKMKEKGDIPEGYSVSREKKERFSLILESASTNQTSMYLCASSPTRGKGNQPQHFGDGTRLSIL.

The J gene is TRBJ1-1, the V gene TRBV2; 8 nucleotides match TRBD1. From germline, CDR1 is SNHLY and CDR2 FYNNEI. With 6 bases clipped from V and 0 bases from J, the junction kept 15 bases outside the gene matches. The length of the CDR3 is 18 residues. The CDR3 region has the DNA TGTGCCAGCAGAGGACAGGGCGATTATGTTGTTGTGAACACTGAAGCTTTCTTT. Encoded protein: CASRGQGDYVVVNTEAFF. Using reference TRBV2 and TRBJ1-1 for the parts outside the CDR3, the full variable domain is EPEVTQTPSHQVTQMGQEVILRCVPISNHLYFYWYRQILGQKVEFLVSFYNNEISEKSEIFDDQFSVERPDGSNFTLKIRSTKLEDSAMYFCASRGQGDYVVVNTEAFFGQGTRLTVV.

The chain links TRBV25-1 to TRBJ2-4; D is perhaps TRBD2 (5 bases). Trimming took 1 base from V and 0 from J, leaving 7 bases between them. Germline V gives CDR1 MGHDK, CDR2 SYGVNS. The CDR3 contains 15 residues. The CDR3 protein is CASSEFRGAKNIQYF. CDR3 DNA: TGTGCCAGCAGTGAATTTCGGGGAGCCAAAAACATTCAGTACTTC.

V and J are TRBV7-3 and TRBJ1-5; tentatively, D is TRBD1 (6 bases). The CDR3 is made up of 14 amino acids. Per the germline V gene, CDR1 is SGHTA and CDR2 is FQGTGA. The ends were cut back, 2 bases at V and 2 bases at J, with 7 bases in the middle. CDR3 nucleotides: TGTGCCAGCAGCTTATCAGGGGGCAATCAGCCCCAGCATTTT. As protein: CASSLSGGNQPQHF.

The V call is TRBV28, the J call TRBJ1-2, with D hard to call. This CDR3 contains 13 residues. Germline loops: CDR1 MDHEN, CDR2 SYDVKM. The germline V and J ends were trimmed by 6 bases and 5 bases, with 13 bases remaining between them. The chain's CDR3 is CASSPPPPYGYTF. Written as DNA, the CDR3 is TGTGCCAGCAGCCCTCCCCCCCCGTATGGCTACACCTTC.

The chain has TRBV12-5 and TRBJ2-1, with a tentative D call TRBD2 (6 bases). There are 13 residues in the CDR3. Germline CDR1 is LGHNT and CDR2 is FRNRAP. This CDR3 is CALCHGSYNEQFF. In DNA form, the CDR3 reads TGTGCCCTTTGTCACGGGAGTTACAATGAGCAGTTCTTC. Using reference TRBV12-5 and TRBJ2-1 for the parts outside the CDR3, the full variable domain is DARVTQTPRHKVTEMGQEVTMRCQPILGHNTVFWYRQTMMQGLELLAYFRNRAPLDDSGMPKDRFSAEMPDATLATLKIQPSEPRDSAVYFCALCHGSYNEQFFGPGTRLTVL.

The rearrangement links TRBV5-1 to TRBJ1-1, with no clear D. With 0 bases removed from V and 0 bases from J, the gap between germline ends came to 12 bases. CDR1 and CDR2 (germline): SGHRS, YFSETQ. The CDR3 totals 16 residues. CDR3 sequence reads: CASSLGWEPVNTEAFF. The CDR3, as DNA: TGCGCCAGCAGCTTGGGGTGGGAGCCAGTGAACACTGAAGCTTTCTTT.

The V gene is TRBV4-3, the J gene TRBJ2-7; 7 bases agree with TRBD1. Germline-derived CDR1 and CDR2 are LGHNA and YSLEER. V shed 3 bases, J shed 1 base, and the junction held 12 bases outside the gene matches. The CDR3 spans 17 residues. CDR3 sequence (DNA): TGCGCCAGCAGCCAGGCCCTTTTCAGGGGGTCGTCCTACGAGCAGTACTTC. It encodes CASSQALFRGSSYEQYF.

The chain carries TRBV6-6 and TRBJ1-1, with D maybe TRBD1 (6 bases). This CDR3 is 13 amino acids long. The ends were cut back, 5 bases at V and 7 bases at J, with 14 bases in the middle. Germline values: CDR1 MNHNY, CDR2 SVGAGI (reference sequence). CDR3 nucleotides: TGTGCCAGCAGTCCCCGGGACACCAGTGAAGCTTTCTTT. It specifies CASSPRDTSEAFF.

This clone showed up just a few times. The chain couples TRBV7-2 to TRBJ1-1; D unresolved. The CDR3 is made up of 12 amino acids. Germline assignment: CDR1 SGHTA and CDR2 FQGNSA. V was pared by 3 bases and J by 11 bases, with 13 bases between. The CDR3 nucleotides are TGTGCCAGCAGCTTGGGCCATTTCTCGGCTTTCTTT. It codes for CASSLGHFSAFF. The whole variable domain, filled in from reference TRBV7-2 and TRBJ1-1, reads GAGVSQSPSNKVTEKGKDVELRCDPISGHTALYWYRQSLGQGLEFLIYFQGNSAPDKSGLPSDRFSAERTGGSVSTLTIQRTQQEDSAVYLCASSLGHFSAFFGQGTRLTVV.

The chain carries TRBV7-9 and TRBJ2-5; a possible D gene is TRBD1 (5 bases). Trimming took off 1 base at V and 7 bases at J, with 13 bases between the two ends. The CDR3 consists of 14 residues. In germline, CDR1 is SEHNR, CDR2 FQNEAQ (reference sequence). The CDR3 DNA reads TGTGCCAGCAGCTTAGGACAGTCCGGCCCGACCCAGTACTTC. Amino acid sequence: CASSLGQSGPTQYF.

This rearrangement joins TRBV28 to TRBJ2-7; 7 nucleotides align to TRBD2. Trimming cost V 6 bases and J 5 bases; bases outside gene matches: 16. The germline V gene has CDR1 MDHEN and CDR2 SYDVKM. CDR3 size: 16 residues. CDR3 loop: CASRLRGAGPENEQYF. The CDR3 region has the DNA TGTGCCAGCAGACTCCGGGGAGCGGGGCCCGAGAACGAGCAGTACTTC.

The chain employs TRBV25-1 and TRBJ1-5, with 7 bases matching TRBD1. Germline V CDR1 and CDR2: MGHDK, SYGVNS. CDR3 size: 13 residues. Trimming at V came to 4 bases and at J to 5 bases, leaving 2 bases not matched to a gene. The CDR3 protein is CASSADRDQPQHF. The CDR3 coding sequence is TGTGCCAGCAGTGCCGACAGGGATCAGCCCCAGCATTTT.

The rearrangement uses TRBV5-1 and TRBJ1-2; 7 nucleotides match TRBD1. Germline V CDR1 and CDR2: SGHRS, YFSETQ. This CDR3 is 16 amino acids long. V lost 6 bases to trimming and J lost 7 bases; unmatched junction nucleotides: 18. CDR3 protein: CASNPMTGTVGGGYTF. Written as DNA, the CDR3 is TGCGCCAGCAACCCAATGACCGGGACAGTGGGCGGTGGCTACACCTTC.

The rearrangement uses TRBV4-3 and TRBJ1-2; 7 bases fit TRBD1. Germline CDR1 is LGHNA and CDR2 is YSLEER. The CDR3 contains 16 residues. J was trimmed by 4 bases and V by 4 bases; bases with no gene match: 12. In DNA form, the CDR3 reads TGCGCCAGCAGCCCGGAGGAGGGGGCTCTTTCCTATGGCTACACCTTC. Translated, it gives CASSPEEGALSYGYTF.

Regarding this clone: A read error may account for a junction end that differs from germline. The gene calls are TRBV7-7 and TRBJ2-5; TRBD1 agrees at 10 bases. This CDR3 region has 14 residues. The germline V gene encodes CDR1 SSHAT and CDR2 FNYEAQ (reference sequence). The CDR3 nucleotides are TGTGCTAGCAGCCGGACAGGGGGAATGGTGACCCAGTACTTC. It encodes CASSRTGGMVTQYF.

This clone was counted only a few times. The rearrangement uses TRBV7-9 and TRBJ1-2; 8 bases align to TRBD1. J gave up 10 bases and V 3 bases, and 4 bases lay outside the gene matches. Looked up from germline, CDR1 is SEHNR and CDR2 is FQNEAQ (reference sequence). The CDR3 runs to 12 residues. The CDR3 nucleotides are TGTGCCAGCAGCTTCCGGGACAGGATCTACACCTTC. This sequence encodes CASSFRDRIYTF.